This record covers a single TCR beta chain. Its antigen has not been determined. No base quality information exists; no much larger clone differs at one position. The trial excluded patients who had a history of autoimmune disease or were on systemic immunosuppression. Peripheral blood for TCR sequencing was collected from all dose cohorts at baseline, on cycle 4 day 1, and on cycle 7 day 1. The samples were drawn from a first-in-human, open-label, multicenter phase I dose-escalation trial of ivuxolimab. Adults with locally advanced or metastatic head and neck squamous cell, hepatocellular, melanoma or renal cell carcinoma were enrolled in the trial. Before TCR sequencing, CD4+ T cells and CD8+ T cells were sorted from peripheral blood as separate populations. For CDR1 and CDR2, the germline V gene lists MNHNS and SASEGT. The CDR3 spans 15 residues, from the cysteine through the phenylalanine. Kept here is only the CDR3 DNA, which spans 45 bases and is read in frame from base 1. V and J are truncated by 1 base and 1 base respectively, leaving an intervening sequence of 11 bases.

This sample is drawn from a study of OX40 agonist ivuxolimab in advanced cancers. As for the study more broadly: Ivuxolimab was an agonistic, fully human IgG2 monoclonal antibody directed against OX40 (CD134), a costimulatory receptor. Intravenous ivuxolimab was administered to patients every 2 weeks at six dose levels: 0.01, 0.1, 0.3, 1.5, 3 and 10 mg/kg. Among the roughly 52 dose-escalation patients, some 20 had hepatocellular carcinoma, approximately 15 melanoma, 9 renal cell carcinoma and 9 head and neck cancer. In the dose-escalation cohort, 82.7% of patients were male, and the mean age was approximately 60 years, with a range of roughly 23 to 85. Prior anti-PD-1, anti-PD-L1 or anti-CTLA-4 therapy was permitted, and about two fifths of dose-escalation patients had received checkpoint inhibitors. Three dose-escalation patients achieved partial responses, one with hepatocellular carcinoma and two with cutaneous melanoma. Peripheral TCRbeta sequencing was intended to test whether TCR sequence diversity was altered and clonal T-cell expansion was caused by ivuxolimab. The paper describes the monotherapy dose-escalation part (N of about 54 patients) of the phase I trial of ivuxolimab. The study at large found these results: Low levels of normalized T-cell clonal expansion were also seen in some patients who did not respond. Clonal expansion of both CD4+ and CD8+ blood T cells was observed from baseline to week 6 at doses 0.1 to 3.0 mg/kg. Which antigens the clonally expanded peripheral T cells were specific for was not determined. In partial responders in the 0.1-3.0 mg/kg groups, normalized peripheral clonal expansion was found to be among the lowest, especially among CD8+ T cells. On average, CD8+ T cells showed more expanded clones than CD4+ T cells after ivuxolimab.

Genomic DNA was extracted from sorted cells for sequencing of the TCRbeta CDR3 region. TCRbeta CDR3 regions were sequenced using the immunoSEQ Assay. TCRdb carries this immuneACCESS record with in-frame sequences only. Its versions omit some clonotypes, under half of them owing to an unresolved V gene in the studies checked, with the rest unexplained. This sample holds 8,000 to 10,000 clones; less than 75% were observed only once. 28% of the sample is taken by the ten largest. The material sequenced was CD4+ or CD8+ T cells sorted from blood, taken in a trial of the OX40 agonist ivuxolimab. The origin of this receptor is an adult with an advanced solid tumor such as melanoma, head and neck, liver or kidney cancer. Recombination joined TRBV6-1 with TRBJ2-7, with the D gene not clear enough to name. CDR3 sequence: CASSEETLISYEQYF. Here is the DNA: TGTGCCAGCAGTGAAGAGACACTCATTTCCTACGAGCAGTACTTC.